This TCR beta chain came from a study of T cells in Graves' hyperthyroidism and ophthalmopathy. Study-level points and caveats: Through a model of 13 V-J features, ophthalmopathy was separated from stable hyperthyroidism. Most thyroid clonotypes with frequency above 0.001 were detected in blood. For ophthalmopathy, model prediction preceded onset by a median approximately 6 months.

Amplified TCR beta CDR3 regions derived from RNA transcripts. In the first-round RT-PCR of the TCR CDR3, the HTBI primer set was used. TCRdb re-called the multiplex PCR reads with MiXCR, one entry per CDR3 protein. The table shows hundreds of thousands of distinct CDR3 sequences, with roughly 15% occurring only once. In germline, CDR1 is SGHRS, CDR2 YFSETQ. The V gene lost 0 bases and the J gene lost 7 bases, with 8 bases spanning the gap. The length of the CDR3 is 13 residues. This clonotype has a count of ten or more. Its matching antigen is unknown. Material: blood. The rearrangement uses TRBV5-1 and TRBJ1-5; the D is unclear. The TCR was taken from a woman between 18 and 30 years old with Graves' hyperthyroidism. In nucleotides, the CDR3 is TGCGCCAGCAGCTTGGATGGCTTCCAGCCCCAGCATTTT. Amino acid sequence: CASSLDGFQPQHF.